The present T cell receptor (beta chain) was sequenced within a study of vaccination and CD4 T cells after COVID-19. Study-wide context: The post-COVID sampling time was a median roughly 100 days after diagnosis, ranging from 35 to 161. Blood was drawn a median around 66 days post second dose, range 14 to 241. Study-level results: Spike mono-reactivity was found in 304 of 307 vaccine-specific clones from convalescent patients.

The time point: late sampling 161 to 241 days after vaccination in a few convalescent patients. This clonotype has just a few counts. Its cognate antigen is unknown. The CDR3 runs to 11 residues. Trimming took 8 bases from V and 5 from J, leaving 7 bases between them. The germline V gene encodes CDR1 SEHNR and CDR2 FQNEAQ (reference sequence). One entry per CDR3 protein, called by TCRdb with MiXCR from the PCR reads. This table has about 40,000 distinct CDR3 sequences, 36% appearing once. The receptor's source is a human donor who had recovered from COVID-19. The chain combines TRBV7-9 with TRBJ1-5; D unresolved. Sequences were derived from CD4+ T cells from blood, sampled about 7 months after SARS-CoV-2 vaccination. The CDR3 region is CASGVHQPQHF. As DNA, the CDR3 is TGTGCCAGCGGAGTTCATCAGCCCCAGCATTTT.